The rows below give T cell receptor beta chains drawn from one sample of a study of T-cell memory formation after mild COVID-19. TCRdb re-called the 5' RACE reads with MiXCR, one entry per CDR3 protein. The sample lists a few hundred thousand distinct CDR3 sequences; 20% to 25% were seen once. Sequences were obtained from PBMCs or a T cell subset sorted from them (not recorded which). These TCRs come from a man aged 18 to 35 who had mild COVID-19 (a few samples of this study predate the infection). Cell type and time point are not known. Each CDR3 is given with its conserved first and last residue. A D gene is named only where the DNA matches it firmly. Clone size is shown for a subset of rows, as once, few, many or a class of expanded clone.

clone_size d_call j_call v_call cdr3_nt cdr3_aa
NA TRBD2 TRBJ2-4 TRBV15 TGTGCCACCAGCGACGGGACTAGCGGGGTGGCCAAAAACATTCAGTACTTC CATSDGTSGVAKNIQYF
few TRBD2 TRBJ2-2 TRBV7-9 TGTGCCAGCAGTTCTTACTCTAGCGGGCTGAACACCGGGGAGCTGTTTTTT CASSSYSSGLNTGELFF
NA NA TRBJ2-5 TRBV7-8 TGTGCCAGCAGCCTACGGTGGGCAGGAGAACAAGAGACCCAGTACTTC CASSLRWAGEQETQYF
NA NA TRBJ1-1 TRBV7-2 TGTGCCAGCAGCCCCCGGCTTCCGCAAGAAGCTTTCTTT CASSPRLPQEAFF
many NA TRBJ1-1 TRBV6-4 TGTGCCAGCAGTGACCGGGACAACACTGAAGCTTTCTTT CASSDRDNTEAFF
NA NA TRBJ2-7 TRBV6-1 TGTGCCAGCAGTGAACCCGGCGAGCAGTACTTC CASSEPGEQYF
NA TRBD2 TRBJ2-5 TRBV7-2 TGTGCCAGCAGCCCCAGACTAGCGGGGGCTGCCGAGACCCAGTACTTC CASSPRLAGAAETQYF
many NA TRBJ2-3 TRBV9 TGTGCCAGCAGCTCAGGGGCCGGGGGCACAGATACGCAGTATTTT CASSSGAGGTDTQYF
NA TRBD1 TRBJ1-1 TRBV7-2 TGTGCCAGCAGCGATTACAGGGGGCGAAATTCCGGCACTGAAGCTTTCTTT CASSDYRGRNSGTEAFF
NA TRBD1 TRBJ1-6 TRBV27 TGTGCCAGCATGCCGGGACAGGGCTTTCCACCCCTCCACTTT CASMPGQGFPPLHF
few TRBD2 TRBJ2-1 TRBV20-1 TGCAGTGCTAGGGGAACTAGCGGGGTGTCCAATGAGCAGTTCTTC CSARGTSGVSNEQFF
few NA TRBJ2-5 TRBV12-3/TRBV12-4 TGTGCCAGCAGCCTTATCAGGGATGGAGGGCCGTCAAGAGAGACCCAGTACTTC CASSLIRDGGPSRETQYF
few TRBD1 TRBJ1-5 TRBV2 TGTGCCAGCAGTGAAATAGGGGGCAGGCAGCCCCAGCATTTT CASSEIGGRQPQHF
many NA TRBJ2-7 TRBV5-4 TGTGCCAGCAGCTTGGAACACGCGAGCGAGCAGTACTTC CASSLEHASEQYF
NA NA TRBJ1-2 TRBV4-1 TGCGCCAGCAGCCAAGATCTGGGCGGGGGGTACTATGGCTACACCTTC CASSQDLGGGYYGYTF
NA NA TRBJ2-1 TRBV20-1 TGCAGTGCTAGAGATTTGGGGACTGAGGAGGAGCAGTTCTTC CSARDLGTEEEQFF
few TRBD1 TRBJ1-2 TRBV24-1 TGTGCCACCAGTGACCCACAGGGGGGAAACTATGGCTACACCTTC CATSDPQGGNYGYTF
few NA TRBJ2-3 TRBV2 TGTGCCAGCAGTGAAGATGGGGGCCGCACAGATACGCAGTATTTT CASSEDGGRTDTQYF
NA NA TRBJ1-1 TRBV5-6 TGTGCCAGCAGCTTGGGACCACTACTCAACACTGAAGCTTTCTTT CASSLGPLLNTEAFF
NA TRBD2 TRBJ2-2 TRBV5-1 TGCGCCAGCAGCGCCGGGACTAGCGGGGGGCCGAACACCGGGGAGCTGTTTTTT CASSAGTSGGPNTGELFF
few NA TRBJ1-1 TRBV29-1 TGCAGCGCTCAGGGAGGGGAGAACACTGAAGCTTTCTTT CSAQGGENTEAFF
NA NA TRBJ2-5 TRBV6-2/TRBV6-3 TGTGCCAGCTCTCCGGGTTACCCCCAAGAGACCCAGTACTTC CASSPGYPQETQYF
NA NA TRBJ1-4 TRBV30 TGTGCCTGGAGTGTAGCGACAGTCGGTGAAAAACTGTTTTTT CAWSVATVGEKLFF
few NA TRBJ2-1 TRBV9 TGTGCCAGCAGCGTGACCACAGGTAATGAGCAGTTCTTC CASSVTTGNEQFF
NA NA TRBJ1-2 TRBV5-1 TGCGCCAGCAGCCCAGGGAGGGGGAGCGGCTACACCTTC CASSPGRGSGYTF
NA NA TRBJ1-1 TRBV9 TGTGCCAGCAGCGTCAGGGTTAACACTGAAGCTTTCTTT CASSVRVNTEAFF
few TRBD2 TRBJ2-3 TRBV5-1 TGCGCCAGCAGCTTAGCGGGGGTTGGTACGCAGTATTTT CASSLAGVGTQYF
few NA TRBJ1-3 TRBV4-2 TGTGCCAGCAGCCAAGGATCTAGCTCTGGAAACACCATATATTTT CASSQGSSSGNTIYF
NA NA TRBJ1-1 TRBV24-1 TGTGCCACCAGTGGGGGGACAAGGAACCAAGCTTTCTTT CATSGGTRNQAFF
many TRBD2 TRBJ2-7 TRBV5-4 TGTGCCAGCAGCTTTGGTAGCGGGGGGCCGAGCTCCTACGAGCAGTACTTC CASSFGSGGPSSYEQYF
few NA TRBJ2-3 TRBV5-1 TGCGCCAGCAGCTTCGACCCTATTAGCACAGATACGCAGTATTTT CASSFDPISTDTQYF